This record looks at one T cell receptor beta chain sequence and its context. The antigen is not known. TCRdb's copy holds only in-frame clones and misses some; the assay was immunoSEQ multiplex PCR. The data show more than 100,000 clones, roughly 90% seen once. The sample originates from a study of T cell responses to AZD1222 COVID-19 vaccine. Whole-study findings and limits: The study identified only 6 or 7 AZD1222 recipients as seropositive at baseline. Spike-specific TCR breadth and depth rose after two AZD1222 doses. Repertoires were collected only later (after the peak T cell response had occurred). Across spike, vaccine-associated CD4 TCRs were found, dominant at 160-218 and 743-854.

This sequence was found in an adult in good health. Here the sequenced sample was peripheral blood, taken on day 0 of AZD1222 vaccination.

CDR3 sequence reads: CASSVDSGEAFF. DNA for the CDR3: TGTGCCAGCAGCGTAGATTCGGGGGAAGCTTTCTTT. The chain couples TRBV9 to TRBJ1-1; D gene unclear. Trimming took 0 bases from V and 8 from J, leaving 8 bases between them. CDR3 size: 12 residues. Germline-derived CDR1 and CDR2 are SGDLS and YYNGEE.